The 7 T cell receptor beta chains listed next were all sequenced from one sample in a study of T cells in Graves' hyperthyroidism and ophthalmopathy (dated by TCRdb to the late 2010s). Library preparation was by multiplex PCR. Instrument used: Illumina HiSeq 2000. Amplification of TCR beta CDR3 regions was carried out from RNA transcripts. The first round of RT-PCR for the TCR CDR3 was performed with the HTBI primer set and the Qiagen OneStep RT-PCR kit. The public reads were run again by TCRdb, first through fastp at Q25 and then through MiXCR, and only productive beta chains were kept. Identical CDR3 protein sequences are pooled into one entry, listed with their most common genes and DNA. For this sample there are roughly 380,000 distinct CDR3 sequences; about 15% appear just once. The ten largest clonotypes hold approximately 11% of the sample. Sequencing was performed on blood. The receptor set was obtained from a woman aged 60-75 years with Graves' hyperthyroidism.

Details on this clonotype: This sequence may be a read error, since a much larger clone differs from it by one base. This chain links TRBV3-1 with TRBJ2-7; D is possibly TRBD2 (6 bases). V was cut by 0 bases and J by 4 bases, with 19 bases left in between. In germline, CDR1 is LGHDT, CDR2 YNNKEL (reference sequence). The CDR3 extends over 17 amino acids. DNA of the CDR3: TGTGCCAGCAGCCAAGAAAGAGGGCGGGGAGATATTTACGAGCAGTACTTC. This translates into CASSQERGRGDIYEQYF.

This clonotype was recorded at least ten times. V is TRBV5-1 and J is TRBJ2-3, with 7 bases matching TRBD2. Germline loops: CDR1 SGHRS, CDR2 YFSETQ. J gave up 5 bases and V 0 bases, and 3 bases lay outside the gene matches. The CDR3 totals 14 residues. The CDR3 spells CASSLAAGEDTQYF. CDR3 nucleotides: TGCGCCAGCAGCTTGGCCGCGGGGGAAGATACGCAGTATTTT.

This clonotype has at least ten counts. The chain carries TRBV7-9 and TRBJ2-1, with D perhaps matching TRBD1 (5 bases). Looked up from germline, CDR1 is SEHNR and CDR2 is FQNEAQ (reference sequence). Trimming removed 7 bases from V and 5 bases from J, with 24 bases in between. The CDR3 extends over 17 amino acids. CDR3 loop: CASTTLPGQTSDNEQFF. CDR3 nucleotide sequence: TGTGCCAGCACCACTCTCCCCGGACAAACCAGTGACAATGAGCAGTTCTTC.

This clonotype came up many times. This sequence joins TRBV28 and TRBJ2-1; D not resolved. The CDR3 is 11 amino acids. Trimming stripped 3 bases from V and 13 bases from J, with 10 bases between. CDR1 MDHEN and CDR2 SYDVKM come from the germline V gene. The DNA for the CDR3 is TGTGCCAGCAGTTTCATGACGGTTCAGTTCTTC. It is translated as CASSFMTVQFF. The full variable domain, rest sourced from reference TRBV28 and TRBJ2-1, is DVKVTQSSRYLVKRTGEKVFLECVQDMDHENMFWYRQDPGLGLRLIYFSYDVKMKEKGDIPEGYSVSREKKERFSLILESASTNQTSMYLCASSFMTVQFFGPGTRLTVL.

This clonotype was seen ten or more times. J is TRBJ2-7 and V is TRBV29-1, with TRBD1 identical over 9 bases. The CDR3 is 13 amino acids. Germline values: CDR1 SQVTM, CDR2 ANQGSEA. Trimming took 3 bases from V and 6 from J; bases not matched to a gene: 6. In nucleotides, the CDR3 is TGCAGCGTTGATGGGACAGGGTTTGGCGAGCAGTACTTC. Amino acid sequence: CSVDGTGFGEQYF.

This clonotype was seen only a few times. This chain uses TRBV25-1 with TRBJ2-2; tentative D call: TRBD2 (5 bases). V was cut by 3 bases and J by 6 bases, with 17 bases left in between. Germline values: CDR1 MGHDK, CDR2 SYGVNS. The CDR3 extends over 16 amino acids. The DNA for the CDR3 is TGTGCCAGCAGTGATGTGGTGACTACCACCCCCGGGGAGCTGTTTTTT. Translating gives CASSDVVTTTPGELFF.

A few counts support this clonotype. The chain recombines TRBV5-4 with TRBJ1-2; 7 bases align to TRBD1. The CDR3 is made up of 14 amino acids. Germline CDR1 is SGHNT and CDR2 is YYREEE (reference sequence). With 4 bases clipped from V and 4 bases from J, the junction kept 7 bases outside the gene matches. The CDR3: CASSVGTVLYGYTF. In nucleotides, the CDR3 is TGTGCCAGCAGCGTTGGGACAGTACTCTATGGCTACACCTTC. Filled out from reference TRBV5-4 and TRBJ1-2, the complete variable domain reads ETGVTQSPTHLIKTRGQQVTLRCSSQSGHNTVSWYQQALGQGPQFIFQYYREEENGRGNFPPRFSGLQFPNYSSELNVNALELDDSALYLCASSVGTVLYGYTFGSGTRLTVV.